Shown below are 15 T cell receptor beta chains from a single sample sequenced in a study of blood T cell repertoires in COVID-19. Profiled with immunoSEQ multiplex PCR; TCRdb holds only in-frame clones, not every one. This sample has some 220,000 clones, with approximately 90% found just once. The material sequenced was PBMCs or T cells enriched from blood (not recorded which). The receptors derive from a woman aged 25 to 39 who had recovered from COVID-19.

This clone was counted only a few times. This rearrangement joins TRBV7-9 to TRBJ2-5; 9 nucleotides match TRBD1. The CDR3 has 16 amino acids. V lost 2 bases to trimming and J lost 1 base; unmatched junction nucleotides: 5. Germline CDR1 and CDR2: SEHNR and FQNEAQ (reference sequence). Here the CDR3 DNA reads TGTGCCAGCAGCTTAACGTGGACAGGGGTCCAAGAGACCCAGTACTTC. The encoded protein is CASSLTWTGVQETQYF.

The rearrangement links TRBV28 to TRBJ1-5, with D possibly TRBD1 on 5 matching bases. Trimming pared 5 bases from V and 4 bases from J, leaving 15 bases between. The CDR3 has 15 residues. CDR1 MDHEN and CDR2 SYDVKM come from the germline V gene. Here the CDR3 reads CASSPARVGNQPQHF. The DNA of the CDR3 is TGTGCCAGCAGTCCCGCCAGGGTGGGGAATCAGCCCCAGCATTTT.

The V and J genes are TRBV27 and TRBJ1-6, with D unresolved. The CDR3 contains 12 residues. Germline V CDR1 and CDR2: MNHEY, SMNVEV (reference sequence). Trimming shortened V by 4 bases and J by 10 bases, and 8 bases separated the two germline ends. The CDR3 nucleotides are TGTGCCAGCAGTTCAGCGTTATCACCCCTCCACTTT. It encodes CASSSALSPLHF.

V and J are TRBV7-9 and TRBJ2-3, with D maybe TRBD2 (6 bases). The CDR3 is made up of 16 amino acids. V was shortened by 5 bases and J by 2 bases, with 17 bases between the two germline ends. From germline, CDR1 is SEHNR and CDR2 FQNEAQ (reference sequence). CDR3 residues: CASSVGLTRDTDTQYF. CDR3 in DNA: TGTGCCAGCAGCGTCGGACTAACCCGGGACACAGATACGCAGTATTTT. The full variable domain, completed using reference TRBV7-9 and TRBJ2-3, is DTGVSQNPRHKITKRGQNVTFRCDPISEHNRLYWYRQTLGQGPEFLTYFQNEAQLEKSRLLSDRFSAERPKGSFSTLEIQRTEQGDSAMYLCASSVGLTRDTDTQYFGPGTRLTVL.

This chain connects TRBV4-1 to TRBJ1-2, with 9 bases that match TRBD1. CDR1 and CDR2 from the germline V gene are MGHRA and YSYEKL. Trimming cost V 4 bases and J 3 bases; bases outside gene matches: 12. The CDR3 is made up of 17 amino acids. The CDR3 loop is CASSPLGTQGADYGYTF. CDR3 DNA: TGCGCCAGCAGCCCATTGGGGACACAGGGGGCTGACTATGGCTACACCTTC.

This clone is a singleton in its sample. A junction boundary mismatches the germline segment, possibly from a read error. The CDR3 protein is CASSEIDNMNSEAFF. The CDR3 DNA reads as TGTGCCAGCAGTGAAATTGACAATATGAACTCTGAAGCTTTCTTT. This chain uses TRBV2 with TRBJ1-1; D unclear. CDR3 size: 15 residues. Per germline, CDR1 SNHLY and CDR2 FYNNEI.

The chain is built from TRBV15 and TRBJ1-2; D may be TRBD1 (6 bases). There are 15 residues in the CDR3. Germline V gives CDR1 LNHNV, CDR2 YYDKDF (reference sequence). V was trimmed by 0 bases and J by 0 bases, leaving 8 bases between them. The CDR3 sequence: CATSRDGTTNYGYTF. CDR3 in DNA: TGTGCCACCAGCAGAGATGGGACAACTAACTATGGCTACACCTTC.

The rearrangement joins TRBV19 to TRBJ2-3; D is possibly TRBD2 (7 bases). The germline V gene encodes CDR1 LNHDA and CDR2 SQIVND (reference sequence). The germline V and J ends were trimmed by 4 bases and 6 bases, with 20 bases remaining between them. This CDR3 is built from 16 residues. The CDR3 spells CASSRGLAALGDTQYF. The CDR3 DNA is TGTGCCAGTAGTAGGGGGCTAGCGGCTTTGGGGGATACGCAGTATTTT. Together with reference TRBV19 and TRBJ2-3, the CDR3 gives the full variable domain: DGGITQSPKYLFRKEGQNVTLSCEQNLNHDAMYWYRQDPGQGLRLIYYSQIVNDFQKGDIAEGYSVSREKKESFPLTVTSAQKNPTAFYLCASSRGLAALGDTQYFGPGTRLTVL.

The DNA for the CDR3 is TGTGCCAGCACTAGAGGGGGTGTCTATGGCTACACCTTC. Amino acids: CASTRGGVYGYTF. The V gene is TRBV2, the J gene TRBJ1-2; tentative D call: TRBD1 (6 bases). This CDR3 region has 13 residues. Trimming took 7 bases from V and 4 from J, leaving 13 bases between them. Germline-derived CDR1 and CDR2 are SNHLY and FYNNEI.

The rearrangement joins TRBV7-3 to TRBJ2-1; 12 nucleotides match TRBD2. CDR1 and CDR2 (germline): SGHTA, FQGTGA. The CDR3 runs 15 residues. The V gene end was trimmed by 3 bases and the J gene end by 9 bases; junction bases not matched to a gene: 6. This chain's CDR3 is CASSFSSGGAGEQFF. For the CDR3, the DNA is TGTGCCAGCAGCTTCTCTAGCGGGGGGGCCGGTGAGCAGTTCTTC.

The V gene is TRBV28, the J gene TRBJ2-3, with D possibly matching TRBD2 (5 bases). This CDR3 is built from 12 residues. The V end was cut by 11 bases, the J end by 0 bases, with 9 bases between. The germline V gene encodes CDR1 MDHEN and CDR2 SYDVKM. The CDR3 sequence is CASGGSTDTQYF. Here the CDR3 DNA reads TGTGCCTCCGGCGGGAGCACAGATACGCAGTATTTT.

The CDR3 is CASRNGGAYNEQFF. In nucleotides, the CDR3 is TGTGCCAGTAGAAACGGGGGGGCATACAATGAGCAGTTCTTC. The V gene is TRBV19, the J gene TRBJ2-1, with TRBD2 matching over 8 bases. CDR3 length: 14 residues. CDR1 and CDR2 from the germline V gene are LNHDA and SQIVND (reference sequence). The V segment lost 6 bases and the J segment 4 bases; nucleotides outside the gene matches: 5.

This clone was seen just once. The rearrangement links TRBV7-3 to TRBJ2-2, with no clear D. Germline V CDR1 and CDR2: SGHTA, FQGTGA. This CDR3 is 14 amino acids long. Trimming stripped 2 bases from V and 8 bases from J, with 12 bases between. The CDR3: CASSLGPTGGELFF. The CDR3 nucleotides read TGTGCCAGCAGCTTAGGGCCTACCGGTGGGGAGCTGTTTTTT. Filled out from reference TRBV7-3 and TRBJ2-2, the complete variable domain reads GAGVSQTPSNKVTEKGKYVELRCDPISGHTALYWYRQSLGQGPEFLIYFQGTGAADDSGLPNDRFFAVRPEGSVSTLKIQRTERGDSAVYLCASSLGPTGGELFFGEGSRLTVL.

CDR3: CATNERLRGGYTF. CDR3 coding DNA: TGTGCCACCAATGAGCGCCTCAGGGGTGGCTACACCTTC. V gene TRBV19 combines with J gene TRBJ1-2; tentatively, D is TRBD1 (6 bases). The V end lost 10 bases, the J end lost 7 bases, and 19 bases lay between the germline ends. Germline V gene sequence: CDR1 LNHDA, CDR2 SQIVND (reference sequence). CDR3 length: 13 amino acids. Supplemented by reference TRBV19 and TRBJ1-2, the full variable domain reads DGGITQSPKYLFRKEGQNVTLSCEQNLNHDAMYWYRQDPGQGLRLIYYSQIVNDFQKGDIAEGYSVSREKKESFPLTVTSAQKNPTAFYLCATNERLRGGYTFGSGTRLTVV.

The gene calls are TRBV14 and TRBJ1-4; the D is unclear. CDR1 and CDR2 from the germline V gene are SGHDN and FVKESK. The V end was cut by 0 bases, the J end by 7 bases, with 12 bases between. The CDR3 is 15 residues long. The CDR3 nucleotides read TGTGCCAGCAGCCAAGATCTGTCCGGGTTTGAAAAACTGTTTTTT. This encodes CASSQDLSGFEKLFF.